The text below deals with one TCR beta chain. The method was immunoSEQ multiplex PCR; TCRdb's version includes in-frame clones alone and lacks a portion of them. The sample shows 200,000 or so clones, around 81% of them seen only once. The source of the sample is a study of blood T cell repertoires in COVID-19. Study information: Samples came from the United States, Italy and Spain, spanning acute and convalescent COVID-19.

V was clipped by 1 base and J by 0 bases, with 15 bases between them. The germline CDR1 and CDR2 sequences are SGHTA and FQGNSA. CDR3 length equals 17 residues. Participant age was roughly 18 to 90 years, and participants resided in around 24 US areas. The source is a man aged 35-49 years who had recovered from COVID-19. V is TRBV7-2 and J is TRBJ1-1; D not resolved. Source material: PBMCs or T cells enriched from blood (not recorded which). CDR3 in DNA: TGTGCCAGCAGCTTAGTGGGTCGGGGTAGGTTGAACACTGAAGCTTTCTTT. This codes for CASSLVGRGRLNTEAFF. The complete variable domain, with remaining parts taken from reference TRBV7-2 and TRBJ1-1, reads GAGVSQSPSNKVTEKGKDVELRCDPISGHTALYWYRQSLGQGLEFLIYFQGNSAPDKSGLPSDRFSAERTGGSVSTLTIQRTQQEDSAVYLCASSLVGRGRLNTEAFFGQGTRLTVV.